The next 20 T cell receptor beta chains were all read from a single sample in a study of shared clonotypes between healthy human individuals. Sequenced by immunoSEQ multiplex PCR; TCRdb stores in-frame clones only, minus some. The sample contains 400,000 to 500,000 clones, around 80% of which appear only once. The sample was PBMCs. The receptors were sampled from a woman aged 40 to 55 in good health. Some clones in this sample may be carry-over from other donors' samples.

The rearrangement joins TRBV4-1 to TRBJ2-7; tentative D call: TRBD1 (6 bases). CDR1 and CDR2 (germline): MGHRA, YSYEKL. The CDR3 covers 15 residues. V lost 1 base and J lost 2, with 12 bases in between. CDR3 in amino acids: CASSQAAGATYEQYF. The CDR3 DNA sequence: TGCGCCAGCAGCCAAGCAGCAGGGGCAACCTACGAGCAGTACTTC.

This clone appeared a few times. This sequence joins TRBV28 and TRBJ2-3; perhaps TRBD1 as D (5 bases). Trimming left V 5 bases short and J 4 bases short, with 13 bases between. Germline V gene sequence: CDR1 MDHEN, CDR2 SYDVKM. This CDR3 comprises 14 residues. The CDR3 DNA sequence: TGTGCCAGCAGTCTCCAGGGTGCCCCAGATACGCAGTATTTT. Protein sequence: CASSLQGAPDTQYF.

This clone was found many times. This sequence joins TRBV5-1 and TRBJ2-7; 10 bases are a match to TRBD1. The trim removed 4 bases at V and 6 bases at J, leaving 7 bases unmatched. The CDR3 is 14 amino acids. The germline V gene has CDR1 SGHRS and CDR2 YFSETQ. The CDR3 sequence: CASSLGDRGPEQYF. CDR3 nucleotides: TGCGCCAGCAGCCTAGGTGACAGGGGGCCCGAGCAGTACTTC.

Comment on this clone: An end of the junction differs from the germline gene, which may be a read error. In the same sample, other DNA sequences code for this CDR3. The chain couples TRBV28 to TRBJ2-7; 11 bases are a match to TRBD1. The germline gives CDR1 MDHEN, CDR2 SYDVKM. The length of the CDR3 is 15 residues. The CDR3 DNA follows: TGTGCTAGCAGCCACTCCGGGACAGGGGGGCACGAGCAGTACTTC. The encoded protein is CASSHSGTGGHEQYF. Full variable domain (remainder filled in from reference TRBV28 and TRBJ2-7): DVKVTQSSRYLVKRTGEKVFLECVQDMDHENMFWYRQDPGLGLRLIYFSYDVKMKEKGDIPEGYSVSREKKERFSLILESASTNQTSMYLCASSHSGTGGHEQYFGPGTRLTVT.

This clone was found once. The identical CDR3 is also encoded by other nucleotide sequences in the sample. The chain carries TRBV6-1 and TRBJ2-5; tentative D call: TRBD2 (7 bases). Matching the DNA end better, TRBJ2-7 makes the J call doubtful. The CDR3 length is 15 residues. The germline CDR1 and CDR2 sequences are MNHNS and SASEGT. The DNA of the CDR3 is TGTGCCAGCAGTGAAGCTGGGGGGGCAGGCTACGAGCAGTACTTC. Translating it yields CASSEAGGAGYEQYF.

The chain is built from TRBV29-1 and TRBJ1-2; D call uncertain. In germline, CDR1 is SQVTM, CDR2 ANQGSEA. Trimming stripped 6 bases from V and 0 bases from J, with 8 bases between. The CDR3 sequence is 12 residues long. For the CDR3, the DNA is TGCAGCGTGGTTAGTACTAACTATGGCTACACCTTC. Encoded protein: CSVVSTNYGYTF.

The chain couples TRBV6-6 to TRBJ2-3; D may be TRBD1 (5 bases). This CDR3 has 15 amino acids. V lost 6 bases and J lost 1, with 14 bases in between. In germline, CDR1 is MNHNY, CDR2 SVGAGI (reference sequence). The CDR3 DNA sequence: TGTGCCAGCAGGCGGTCAGGGCCTGGCACAGATACGCAGTATTTT. Its protein product is CASRRSGPGTDTQYF.

V is TRBV18 and J is TRBJ2-5, with D possibly TRBD2 on 5 matching bases. The CDR3 has 14 residues. CDR1 is KGHSH, CDR2 LQKENI, per germline. Trimming cost V 3 bases and J 5 bases, with 13 bases left between them. CDR3 amino acids: CASSPSAGSETQYF. The CDR3 DNA follows: TGTGCCAGCTCACCCAGTGCGGGTTCCGAGACCCAGTACTTC.

The count of this clone is one. This chain connects TRBV11-3 to TRBJ2-7; 9 positions match TRBD1. Germline lookup yields CDR1 SGHNT and CDR2 YENEEA. The CDR3 contains 14 residues. V trimming: 1 base; J trimming: 5 bases; junction bases outside the gene matches: 3. This CDR3 is CASSLAGTGNEQYF. As DNA, the CDR3 is TGTGCCAGCAGCTTAGCCGGGACAGGGAACGAGCAGTACTTC. Looking up the rest from reference TRBV11-3 and TRBJ2-7 gives the full variable domain: EAGVVQSPRYKIIEKKQPVAFWCNPISGHNTLYWYLQNLGQGPELLIRYENEEAVDDSQLPKDRFSAERLKGVDSTLKIQPAELGDSAVYLCASSLAGTGNEQYFGPGTRLTVT.

The genes are TRBV10-2 and TRBJ1-3; D is ambiguous. CDR1 and CDR2 from the germline V gene are WSHSY and SAAADI. Trimming left V 3 bases short and J 0 bases short, with 9 bases between. There are 15 residues in the CDR3. In DNA, the CDR3 is TGCGCCAGCAGTGACAGGTCTAGCTCTGGAAACACCATATATTTT. It translates to CASSDRSSSGNTIYF.

The V and J genes are TRBV7-8 and TRBJ1-2, with D tentatively TRBD1 (5 bases). CDR3 length equals 15 residues. The germline CDR1 and CDR2 sequences are SGHVS and FQNEAQ. Trimming took 2 bases from V and 4 from J, leaving 14 bases between them. CDR3 sequence reads: CASSLSSGLPYGYTF. The CDR3, as DNA: TGTGCCAGCAGCTTATCTTCGGGACTTCCCTATGGCTACACCTTC.

J is TRBJ2-4 and V is TRBV5-1, with TRBD2 matching 13 bases. The CDR3 totals 19 residues. Trimming took 0 bases from V and 1 from J; bases not matched to a gene: 7. Germline assignment: CDR1 SGHRS and CDR2 YFSETQ. The CDR3 region has the DNA TGCGCCAGCAGCTTGGTAGGACTAGCGGGAGTAGGGGCCAAAAACATTCAGTACTTC. This translates into CASSLVGLAGVGAKNIQYF. The complete variable domain, with remaining parts taken from reference TRBV5-1 and TRBJ2-4, reads KAGVTQTPRYLIKTRGQQVTLSCSPISGHRSVSWYQQTPGQGLQFLFEYFSETQRNKGNFPGRFSGRQFSNSRSEMNVSTLELGDSALYLCASSLVGLAGVGAKNIQYFGAGTRLSVL.

This chain uses TRBV28 with TRBJ2-3; 11 nucleotides line up with TRBD2. V shed 6 bases, J shed 0 bases, and the junction held 5 bases outside the gene matches. CDR1 is MDHEN, CDR2 SYDVKM, per germline. The CDR3 length is 16 residues. Written as DNA, the CDR3 is TGTGCCAGCAGGCCGGGACTAGCGGCTAGCACAGATACGCAGTATTTT. It codes for CASRPGLAASTDTQYF.

This sequence joins TRBV4-1 and TRBJ2-5, with a weak D call TRBD1 (6 bases). Germline V lookup: CDR1 MGHRA, CDR2 YSYEKL. There are 16 residues in the CDR3. The V and J ends lost 0 bases and 5 bases respectively, with 16 bases between them. The DNA for the CDR3 is TGCGCCAGCAGCCAAGATGGTGGAAGGACAGTGGAGACCCAGTACTTC. Residues: CASSQDGGRTVETQYF.

This chain connects TRBV29-1 to TRBJ2-7; 7 bases fit TRBD1. The CDR3 contains 13 residues. Germline V gene sequence: CDR1 SQVTM, CDR2 ANQGSEA. The V gene end was trimmed by 6 bases and the J gene end by 0 bases; junction bases not matched to a gene: 5. As DNA, the CDR3 is TGCAGCGTACGACAGGGTTCCTCCTACGAGCAGTACTTC. This translates into CSVRQGSSYEQYF.

This clone turned up a few times. This chain connects TRBV28 to TRBJ2-3; D unclear. This CDR3 spans 12 amino acids. Trimming took off 5 bases at V and 6 bases at J, with 9 bases between the two ends. CDR1 and CDR2 from the germline V gene are MDHEN and SYDVKM. CDR3: CASSVADDTQYF. The CDR3 nucleotides are TGTGCCAGCAGTGTGGCAGATGATACGCAGTATTTT.

This chain links TRBV7-8 with TRBJ1-2; unclear D gene. The CDR3 runs 12 residues. V lost 5 bases, J lost 2 bases, and 6 bases lay in between. Germline CDR1 SGHVS, CDR2 FQNEAQ. The CDR3 loop is CASSDQNYGYTF. For the CDR3, the DNA is TGTGCCAGCAGCGACCAGAACTATGGCTACACCTTC.

The J gene is TRBJ1-1, the V gene TRBV6-5, with D possibly matching TRBD1 (5 bases). The germline CDR1 and CDR2 sequences are MNHEY and SVGAGI. The V end was cut by 4 bases, the J end by 3 bases, with 15 bases between. The CDR3 covers 15 residues. CDR3 DNA sequence: TGTGCCAGCAGTTCCCGTAGTCGAGGGGACACTGAAGCTTTCTTT. Amino acid sequence: CASSSRSRGDTEAFF.

The CDR3 here is CASSVDLAKNIQYF. In nucleotides, the CDR3 is TGTGCCAGCAGCGTAGATCTAGCCAAAAACATTCAGTACTTC. The chain joins TRBV9 to TRBJ2-4; the D is unclear. Germline V gene lookup returns CDR1 SGDLS and CDR2 YYNGEE. The length of the CDR3 is 14 residues. V was cut by 0 bases and J by 0 bases, with 4 bases left in between.

In the case of this clone: Other DNA sequences within the sample encode an identical CDR3. The chain employs TRBV7-9 and TRBJ2-3, with TRBD2 matching over 7 bases. CDR1 and CDR2 from the germline V gene are SEHNR and FQNEAQ (reference sequence). J gave up 3 bases and V 5 bases, and 5 bases lay outside the gene matches. The CDR3 is 14 residues long. The CDR3 spells CASSLGLVTDTQYF. CDR3 nucleotide sequence: TGTGCCAGCAGCCTAGGACTAGTGACAGATACGCAGTATTTT.